This T cell receptor beta chain was sequenced in a study of HIV-infected patients and healthy controls. On the study more broadly: After three months of therapy, CD4 counts rose modestly but significantly in 14 of 16 patients.

Antiretroviral therapy had run roughly three months, about 14 weeks, before follow-up blood collection. Whole blood was used without fractionation, so all unsorted peripheral T cells were included. RNA came from 2.5 to 3 ml of peripheral blood. Alpha and beta constant-region primers primed reverse transcription of approximately 460 ng RNA. Alpha and beta chain libraries were made separately by chain-specific third strand synthesis with multiplexing indices. TCRdb used MiXCR to reprocess the 5' RACE reads, holding one entry per CDR3 protein. The sample contains some 14,000 distinct CDR3 sequences, 9% to 15% of which appear only once. Germline V lookup: CDR1 SGHTA, CDR2 FQGTGA. V gave up 5 bases and J gave up 2 bases; unmatched junction bases: 7. The CDR3 length is 15 residues. This clonotype has ten or more counts.

The source of this sequence is an adult with HIV infection. The donor label of this sample is uncertain. The starting material was blood, obtained during antiretroviral therapy. The chain employs TRBV7-3 and TRBJ2-3; 7 nucleotides match TRBD2. This CDR3 reads CASSDKAGPTDTQYF. DNA for the CDR3: TGTGCCAGCAGCGACAAAGCGGGACCCACAGATACGCAGTATTTT.